Described below is a single T cell receptor beta chain sequence and its context. This clonotype came up a few times. There is no known antigen for this receptor. Base qualities are not provided; no much larger clone lies one nucleotide away. The time point label on this specimen signifies: patch test 1, 2 weeks after DPC sensitization. The treatment or condition label of this sample denotes: therapeutic diphenylcyclopropenone sensitization with weekly scalp DPC. Blood at each patch-test visit was drawn before the patch test was applied. To be eligible, patients had to be aged 18 to 70, diagnosed with alopecia and judged suitable for DPC therapy, while pregnant patients were excluded. Total RNA was extracted from unfractionated whole blood that had been collected in Tempus Blood RNA tubes. The data belong to a study of human T cells and chemical hapten exposure (dated by TCRdb to about 2021). For the wider study: For sensitization, 2% DPC in acetone was applied to a 2 cm by 2 cm area of upper inner arm skin. For TCR sequencing, blood came from 25 to 35 alopecia patients at anywhere from one to four time points (pre-sensitization, 2, 6 and 24 weeks). Weekly therapeutic DPC doses were additionally applied to the scalp of patients throughout the approximately 25-week study period. Patient blood was sampled pre-sensitization (week 0) and at 2, 6 and about 24 weeks after DPC sensitization. Patch testing was done on the upper back using Finn chambers containing 0.01% DPC, and results were scored after 6 days according to International Contact Dermatitis Research Group standards. Peripheral blood TCR repertoire changes were tracked in vivo in alopecia patients during primary and secondary sensitization to the hapten diphenylcyclopropenone (DPC). Libraries were combined into a pool for sequencing, and differences in TCR yield between samples came mainly from small differences in library volumes within the pool. Alopecia areata with under or over 50% scalp involvement, alopecia totalis and alopecia universalis were represented in the patient cohort, which was mostly female.

General findings and caveats noted by the study authors: Repeated subsampling changed both the strength of the expansion versus patch-test correlation and the threshold at which that correlation became significant. The number of PT1 expanded TCRs positively correlated with patch test score, significant at thresholds 8, 16 and 32 but not 4. Because every patient had alopecia, a presumed autoimmune disease, the patients' immune response might differ from that of healthy individuals. Significantly more large CDR3 similarity clusters were formed by expanded TCRs than by pre-sensitization or healthy control sets, consistent with antigen-driven responses. DPC sensitization did not change the number of TCRs with a frequency above 1 in 1000, and there was no evidence of changes in global repertoire structure.

The library was built by means of RACE. Sequencer: NextSeq 500. Library preparation attached unique molecular identifiers to individual cDNA molecules for quantitative, reproducible TCR counting. Each blood RNA sample was used to sequence both TCR alpha and TCR beta chains. The study's own analysis went as follows. The median number of TCRs per sample was some 100,000, ranging from roughly 20,000 to 700,000. V, J and CDR3 annotation of the TCR reads was performed with the Decombinator software suite. For the PS versus PT1 abundance plots, all samples were subsampled to the same number of TCRs (28,000). TCRs were defined as expanded if absent before sensitization and observed at least eight times at the 2-week time point. The public reads were run again by TCRdb, first through fastp at Q25 and then through MiXCR, and only productive beta chains were kept. When rows share a CDR3 protein, they turn into one entry using the most common DNA and genes. V and J calls and clone size were set by TCRdb, not the authors. The sample includes 100,000 or so distinct CDR3 sequences, with more than 9.5% observed a single time. The top ten clones comprise around 3.5% of the sample.

This sample comprised whole blood, obtained in connection with sensitization to the hapten diphenylcyclopropenone (DPC). The TCR comes from a woman aged 40 to 49 with alopecia areata. Some clones in this sample may be carry-over from other donors' samples.

This receptor carries the CDR3 CSVPSRDRGYNEQFF. The bases read TGCAGCGTACCCAGCCGGGACAGGGGGTACAATGAGCAGTTCTTC. The chain employs TRBV29-1 and TRBJ2-1, with TRBD1 identical over 11 junction bases. CDR1 and CDR2 were assigned from the germline V gene as SQVTM and ANQGSEA. Its CDR3 holds 15 amino acids, cysteine through phenylalanine. Only CDR3 DNA remains: 45 bases, in frame from the first base. The germline V and J ends show losses of 6 bases and 4 bases respectively, and no gene match explains 8 bases of the junction.